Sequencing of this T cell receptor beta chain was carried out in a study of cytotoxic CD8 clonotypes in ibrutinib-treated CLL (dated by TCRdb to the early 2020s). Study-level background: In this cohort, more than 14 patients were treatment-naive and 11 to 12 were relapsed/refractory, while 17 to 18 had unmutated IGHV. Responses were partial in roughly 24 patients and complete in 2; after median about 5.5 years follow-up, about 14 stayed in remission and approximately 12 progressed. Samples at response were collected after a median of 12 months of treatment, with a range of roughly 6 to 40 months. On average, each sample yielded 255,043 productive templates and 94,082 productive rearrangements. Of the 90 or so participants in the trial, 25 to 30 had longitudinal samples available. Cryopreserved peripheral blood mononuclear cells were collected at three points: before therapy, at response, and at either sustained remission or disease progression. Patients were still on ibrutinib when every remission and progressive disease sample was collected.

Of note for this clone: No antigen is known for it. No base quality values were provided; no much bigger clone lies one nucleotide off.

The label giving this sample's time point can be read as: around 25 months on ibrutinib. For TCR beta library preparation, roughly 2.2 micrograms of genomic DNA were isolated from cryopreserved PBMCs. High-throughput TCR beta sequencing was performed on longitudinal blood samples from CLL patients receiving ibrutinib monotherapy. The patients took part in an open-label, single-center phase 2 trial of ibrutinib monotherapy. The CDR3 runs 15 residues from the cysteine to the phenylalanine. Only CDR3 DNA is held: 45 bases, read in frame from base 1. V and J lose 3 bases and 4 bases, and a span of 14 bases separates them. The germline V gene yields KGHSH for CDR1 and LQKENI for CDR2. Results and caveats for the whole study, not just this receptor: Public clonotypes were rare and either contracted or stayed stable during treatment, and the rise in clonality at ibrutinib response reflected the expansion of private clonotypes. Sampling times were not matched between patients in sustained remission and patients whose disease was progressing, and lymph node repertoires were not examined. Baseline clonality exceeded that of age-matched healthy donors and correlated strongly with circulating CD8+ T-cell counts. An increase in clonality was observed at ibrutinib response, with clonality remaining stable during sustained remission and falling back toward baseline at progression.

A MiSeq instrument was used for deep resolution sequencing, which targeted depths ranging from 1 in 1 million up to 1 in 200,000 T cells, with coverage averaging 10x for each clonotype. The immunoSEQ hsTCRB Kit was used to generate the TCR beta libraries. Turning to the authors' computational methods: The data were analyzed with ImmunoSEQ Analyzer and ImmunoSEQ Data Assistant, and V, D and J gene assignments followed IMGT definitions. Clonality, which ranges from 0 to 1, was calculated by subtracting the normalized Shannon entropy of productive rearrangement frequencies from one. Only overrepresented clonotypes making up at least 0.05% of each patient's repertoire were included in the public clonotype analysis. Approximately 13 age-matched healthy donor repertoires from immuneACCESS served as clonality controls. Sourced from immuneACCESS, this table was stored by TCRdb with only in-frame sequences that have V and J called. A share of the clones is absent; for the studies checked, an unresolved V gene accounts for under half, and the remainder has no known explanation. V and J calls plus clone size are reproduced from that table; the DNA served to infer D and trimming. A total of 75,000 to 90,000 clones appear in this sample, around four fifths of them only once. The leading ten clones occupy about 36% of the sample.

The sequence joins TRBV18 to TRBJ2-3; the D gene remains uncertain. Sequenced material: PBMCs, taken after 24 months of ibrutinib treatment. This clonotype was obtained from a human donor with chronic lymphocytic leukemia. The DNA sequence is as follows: TGTGCCAGCTCACCCAAGGTCACTGACCCAGATACGCAGTATTTT. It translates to CASSPKVTDPDTQYF. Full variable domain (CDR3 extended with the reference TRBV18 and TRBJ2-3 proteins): NAGVMQNPRHLVRRRGQEARLRCSPMKGHSHVYWYRQLPEEGLKFMVYLQKENIIDESGMPKERFSAEFPKEGPSILRIQQVVRGDSAAYFCASSPKVTDPDTQYFGPGTRLTVL.